These 27 T cell receptor beta chains were all obtained from the same sample, sequenced in a study of cytomegalovirus exposure and HLA in healthy donors. The PCR used 60 Vbeta and 13 Jbeta primers. Libraries were prepared by immunoSEQ multiplex PCR; TCRdb keeps only in-frame clonotypes and omits some of them. The sample holds some 150,000 clones, 73% seen once. The specimen sequenced was PBMCs. The receptors originated from a human donor in good health.

This chain connects TRBV10-3 to TRBJ1-1; TRBD1 might be the D (5 bases). The V gene's germline CDR1 is ENHRY and CDR2 SYGVKD. V was trimmed by 4 bases and J by 3 bases, leaving 9 bases between them. CDR3 length equals 13 residues. DNA for the CDR3: TGTGCCATCAGTGGGGGGAGGGACACTGAAGCTTTCTTT. This encodes CAISGGRDTEAFF.

This sequence joins TRBV21-1 and TRBJ1-5; TRBD1 is taken as the D call from the table, unchecked against the DNA. TRBV21-1 is a listed pseudogene. The CDR3 covers 15 residues. The CDR3 region is CASRGPDRGPQPQHF. In DNA form, the CDR3 reads TGTGCCAGCAGGGGCCCTGACAGGGGGCCCCAGCCCCAGCATTTT.

The CDR3 loop is CASSPGRGPYNSPLHF. As DNA, the CDR3 is TGCGCCAGCAGCCCCGGGAGGGGACCTTATAATTCACCCCTCCACTTT. J is TRBJ1-6 and V is TRBV5-1; tentative D call: TRBD1 (5 bases). This CDR3 is built from 16 residues. V lost 4 bases, J lost 4 bases, and 15 bases lay in between. Germline values: CDR1 SGHRS, CDR2 YFSETQ.

The rearrangement uses TRBV6-5 and TRBJ2-5; the match to TRBD1 covers 7 bases. Trimming cost V 2 bases and J 3 bases; bases outside gene matches: 3. CDR1 and CDR2 (germline): MNHEY, SVGAGI. CDR3 length: 14 residues. The chain's CDR3 is CASSYQGQKETQYF. CDR3 DNA: TGTGCCAGCAGTTACCAGGGACAGAAAGAGACCCAGTACTTC.

The rearrangement links TRBV7-3 to TRBJ2-1, with TRBD1 identical over 7 bases. Germline CDR1 SGHTA, CDR2 FQGTGA. The CDR3 has 13 amino acids. The V gene end was trimmed by 5 bases and the J gene end by 6 bases; junction bases not matched to a gene: 4. This CDR3 is CASSPGTVNEQFF. CDR3 sequence (DNA): TGTGCCAGCAGCCCCGGGACAGTCAATGAGCAGTTCTTC.

The chain joins TRBV6-1 to TRBJ2-5, with D perhaps TRBD1 (5 bases). The end of the DNA fits TRBJ2-7 better, so the J call may be wrong. CDR1 and CDR2 (germline): MNHNS, SASEGT. The CDR3 loop spans 13 amino acids. For the CDR3, the DNA is TGTGCCAGCTCGGACAACTCCCACTACGAGCAGTACTTC. Its translation: CASSDNSHYEQYF.

This chain links TRBV2 with TRBJ2-7; TRBD2 agrees at 7 bases. Germline assignment: CDR1 SNHLY and CDR2 FYNNEI. This CDR3 spans 13 amino acids. The ends lost 6 bases at V and 3 bases at J; junction bases unmatched: 5. CDR3 DNA sequence: TGTGCCAGCAGCCCTGGACTAGTCTACGAGCAGTACTTC. Protein product: CASSPGLVYEQYF.

The chain employs TRBV2 and TRBJ1-4, with a weak D call TRBD1 (5 bases). Trimming pared 7 bases from V and 6 bases from J, leaving 12 bases between. This CDR3 contains 13 residues. Germline CDR1 is SNHLY and CDR2 is FYNNEI. For the CDR3, the DNA is TGTGCCAGCATTCGCAGGGAGGATGAAAAACTGTTTTTT. As protein: CASIRREDEKLFF. The full variable domain, rest sourced from reference TRBV2 and TRBJ1-4, is EPEVTQTPSHQVTQMGQEVILRCVPISNHLYFYWYRQILGQKVEFLVSFYNNEISEKSEIFDDQFSVERPDGSNFTLKIRSTKLEDSAMYFCASIRREDEKLFFGSGTQLSVL.

This clone has only a few counts. This chain connects TRBV25-1 to TRBJ2-1; no reliable D call. Germline values: CDR1 MGHDK, CDR2 SYGVNS. Trimming removed 3 bases at V and 7 bases at J, with 13 bases between. CDR3 size: 14 residues. CDR3 bases: TGTGCCAGCAGTGATTGGTCAGGTACGAATGAGCAGTTCTTC. It translates to CASSDWSGTNEQFF.

Only a few counts were recorded for this clone. V gene TRBV29-1 combines with J gene TRBJ2-1, with TRBD2 identical over 9 bases. Germline CDR1 reads SQVTM; CDR2 reads ANQGSEA. V shed 3 bases, J shed 7 bases, and the junction held 7 bases outside the gene matches. The CDR3 totals 14 residues. In nucleotides, the CDR3 is TGCAGCGTTGAGGTCGATAGCGGGAGTAATGAGCAGTTCTTC. Amino acids: CSVEVDSGSNEQFF.

This chain joins TRBV28 and TRBJ1-6; TRBD1 is a possible D gene (5 bases). Trimming stripped 8 bases from V and 8 bases from J, with 19 bases between. The CDR3 covers 15 residues. The germline gives CDR1 MDHEN, CDR2 SYDVKM. As DNA, the CDR3 is TGTGCCAGCGGGTCGGTGGGCCAGGGCCATTCACCCCTCCACTTT. This codes for CASGSVGQGHSPLHF.

This clone was counted once. The chain uses TRBV6-1 and TRBJ2-5; 9 nucleotides agree with TRBD2. CDR1 is MNHNS, CDR2 SASEGT, per germline. The junction had 16 bases not matched to a gene; V was cut back by 1 base and J by 4 bases. The CDR3 is made up of 19 amino acids. CDR3 sequence: CASSEGRDWRGGLRETQYF. CDR3 DNA: TGTGCCAGCAGTGAAGGAAGAGATTGGCGGGGGGGCCTTCGAGAGACCCAGTACTTC.

This sequence joins TRBV10-3 and TRBJ2-7, with 9 nucleotides matching TRBD1. With V trimmed by 8 bases and J by 3 bases, 8 bases remained unmatched. The CDR3 length is 14 residues. Germline CDR1 ENHRY, CDR2 SYGVKD. CDR3 sequence reads: CAIGPGQGIYEQYF. CDR3 bases: TGTGCCATCGGACCGGGACAGGGAATCTACGAGCAGTACTTC.

This clone was seen only a few times. The rearrangement links TRBV5-6 to TRBJ1-1; 7 bases match TRBD1. The CDR3 has 14 residues. Germline trimming cut 4 bases from V and 0 bases from J; bases unmatched to any gene: 3. Looked up from germline, CDR1 is SGHDT and CDR2 is YYEEEE. The chain's CDR3 is CASSPGQVNTEAFF. CDR3 sequence (DNA): TGTGCCAGCAGCCCCGGACAGGTGAACACTGAAGCTTTCTTT.

This clone was seen just once. This chain links TRBV5-1 with TRBJ1-6; D not resolved. The germline V gene has CDR1 SGHRS and CDR2 YFSETQ. Trimming shortened V by 0 bases and J by 0 bases, and 7 bases separated the two germline ends. The CDR3 has 16 residues. Here the CDR3 reads CASSLAGSSYNSPLHF. In DNA form, the CDR3 reads TGCGCCAGCAGCTTGGCGGGGAGCTCCTATAATTCACCCCTCCACTTT. Based on the CDR3 plus reference TRBV5-1 and TRBJ1-6, the full variable domain is KAGVTQTPRYLIKTRGQQVTLSCSPISGHRSVSWYQQTPGQGLQFLFEYFSETQRNKGNFPGRFSGRQFSNSRSEMNVSTLELGDSALYLCASSLAGSSYNSPLHFGNGTRLTVT.

The V call is TRBV28, the J call TRBJ2-6; no firm D call. The V gene's germline CDR1 is MDHEN and CDR2 SYDVKM. V was shortened by 6 bases and J by 0 bases, with 12 bases between the two germline ends. The CDR3 contains 16 residues. The CDR3 protein is CASRPNSYSGANVLTF. CDR3 bases: TGTGCCAGCAGACCAAACAGTTACTCTGGGGCCAACGTCCTGACTTTC.

The J gene is TRBJ1-2, the V gene TRBV4-1; no clear D gene. Trimming took 1 base from V and 7 from J, leaving 10 bases between them. The CDR3 loop spans 13 amino acids. The germline V gene encodes CDR1 MGHRA and CDR2 YSYEKL. This CDR3 reads CASSQVTNAGYTF. The CDR3 bases are TGCGCCAGCAGCCAAGTAACAAACGCTGGCTACACCTTC.

CDR3: CAIRPTGKDEQYF. CDR3 DNA sequence: TGTGCCATCAGGCCGACAGGGAAAGACGAGCAGTACTTC. The V call is TRBV10-3, the J call TRBJ2-7; 7 bases agree with TRBD1. The J segment lost 5 bases and the V segment lost 6 bases, leaving 7 bases of the junction unmatched. CDR1 and CDR2 from the germline V gene are ENHRY and SYGVKD. The CDR3 runs 13 residues.

This sequence joins TRBV11-2 and TRBJ1-2; 9 bases are a match to TRBD1. The J segment lost 2 bases and the V segment lost 5 bases, leaving 3 bases of the junction unmatched. CDR3 length: 14 residues. Looked up from germline, CDR1 is SGHAT and CDR2 is FQNNGV. The CDR3 reads CASSGGTGNYGYTF. The CDR3 nucleotides read TGTGCCAGCAGCGGAGGGACAGGGAACTATGGCTACACCTTC.

The chain is built from TRBV15 and TRBJ1-1, with no clear D. CDR3 length: 13 amino acids. Trimming took off 0 bases at V and 7 bases at J, with 9 bases between the two ends. The germline gives CDR1 LNHNV, CDR2 YYDKDF (reference sequence). CDR3 loop: CATSRDLPGEAFF. The CDR3 DNA is TGTGCCACCAGCAGAGATCTGCCGGGTGAAGCTTTCTTT.

This chain joins TRBV9 and TRBJ1-2, with a possible D match to TRBD1 (6 bases). Germline assignment: CDR1 SGDLS and CDR2 YYNGEE. Trimming cost V 4 bases and J 6 bases, with 19 bases left between them. This CDR3 has 15 residues. DNA for the CDR3: TGTGCCAGCAGCATCCGGGACACGAAGTCTGATGGCTACACCTTC. Residues: CASSIRDTKSDGYTF.

The V gene is TRBV7-6, the J gene TRBJ2-1; unclear D gene. Deletions cut 1 base from V and 5 bases from J, with 9 bases between. Germline loops: CDR1 SGHVS, CDR2 FNYEAQ. This CDR3 spans 14 amino acids. The CDR3 coding sequence is TGTGCCAGCAGCTTAGGTCGAGGCAACAATGAGCAGTTCTTC. Translated: CASSLGRGNNEQFF. Full variable domain (remainder filled in from reference TRBV7-6 and TRBJ2-1): GAGVSQSPRYKVTKRGQDVALRCDPISGHVSLYWYRQALGQGPEFLTYFNYEAQQDKSGLPNDRFSAERPEGSISTLTIQRTEQRDSAMYRCASSLGRGNNEQFFGPGTRLTVL.

V and J are TRBV6-5 and TRBJ2-1; 7 bases line up with TRBD1. Unmatched junction bases numbered 4, after V lost 0 bases and J lost 2 bases. This CDR3 comprises 16 residues. Germline values: CDR1 MNHEY, CDR2 SVGAGI. The CDR3 DNA sequence: TGTGCCAGCAGTTACTCGTGGGACAGCACCTACAATGAGCAGTTCTTC. Translated: CASSYSWDSTYNEQFF.

CDR3 DNA sequence: TGTGCCACCAGCAGAGATTCAGGGGGCCGAAACACCATATATTTT. Protein: CATSRDSGGRNTIYF. V and J are TRBV15 and TRBJ1-3; 8 bases map to TRBD1. This CDR3 is built from 15 residues. Germline CDR1 and CDR2: LNHNV and YYDKDF (reference sequence). Losses at the gene ends were 0 bases for V and 5 bases for J; bases not matched to a gene: 3.

The genes are TRBV2 and TRBJ1-2; 12 nucleotides align to TRBD1. The J segment lost 8 bases and the V segment lost 4 bases, leaving 11 bases of the junction unmatched. CDR1 is SNHLY and CDR2 is FYNNEI in the germline V gene. The CDR3 covers 16 residues. CDR3 DNA sequence: TGTGCCAGCAGTGGGAAGGGGGGACAGGGGGCGGGAGGCTACACCTTC. Translated: CASSGKGGQGAGGYTF. Combining the CDR3 with reference TRBV2 and TRBJ1-2 gives the whole variable domain EPEVTQTPSHQVTQMGQEVILRCVPISNHLYFYWYRQILGQKVEFLVSFYNNEISEKSEIFDDQFSVERPDGSNFTLKIRSTKLEDSAMYFCASSGKGGQGAGGYTFGSGTRLTVV.

The rearrangement uses TRBV4-2 and TRBJ2-7; D remains unclear. V dropped 4 bases and J dropped 0 bases, with 10 bases sitting between them. Germline lookup yields CDR1 LGHNA and CDR2 YNFKEQ. The CDR3 spans 14 residues. CDR3 residues: CASSRSLGSYEQYF. The CDR3, as DNA: TGTGCCAGCAGCCGTAGCCTCGGCTCCTACGAGCAGTACTTC.

The chain links TRBV10-2 to TRBJ1-5, with TRBD1 matching 7 bases. J gave up 0 bases and V 9 bases, and 8 bases lay outside the gene matches. Germline assignment: CDR1 WSHSY and CDR2 SAAADI. The CDR3 totals 15 residues. CDR3 in DNA: TGCGCCAGGAGAGGGACAGCGTATAGCAATCAGCCCCAGCATTTT. The encoded protein is CARRGTAYSNQPQHF.